The clone carrying this T cell receptor beta chain occurred a few times. Its specificity is unknown. This entry comes from a study of cytomegalovirus exposure and HLA in healthy donors. Broader study findings: Analyzed later, most CMV-associated TCR beta chains appeared HLA-restricted.

V was clipped by 4 bases and J by 7 bases; unmatched bases: 10. The CDR3 is made up of 15 amino acids. In germline, CDR1 is SGDLS, CDR2 YYNGEE. PCR employed 60 Vbeta and 13 Jbeta primers. The data were produced by immunoSEQ multiplex PCR, yet TCRdb's version contains in-frame clones alone and is incomplete. The repertoire consists of a few hundred thousand clones, with 85% to 90% occurring once and the leading ten covering about 1%. Sequencing was performed on PBMCs. The chain has TRBV9 and TRBJ2-1; TRBD2 matches at 8 bases. This clonotype originated in a young woman in good health and CMV-seronegative. CDR3 residues: CASSPSGGIYNEQFF. The CDR3 nucleotides are TGTGCCAGCAGCCCCTCGGGGGGGATTTATAATGAGCAGTTCTTC.